This T cell receptor beta chain was found in a study of blood T cells in healthy people across ages. This clonotype was seen a few times. Using a J-beta primer mix together with a sample-barcoded 5' primer, a second PCR was run for roughly 7 to 12 cycles. TCRdb re-called the 5' RACE reads through MiXCR, storing one row per CDR3 protein. The repertoire has fewer than 950,000 distinct CDR3 sequences, about 37% of them found once; the top ten carry 10% to 15%. Approximately 10 milliliters was the volume of peripheral blood drawn from each donor. The V gene's germline CDR1 is MNHEY and CDR2 SMNVEV (reference sequence). V was clipped by 3 bases and J by 7 bases, with 24 bases between them. This CDR3 comprises 17 residues.

The J gene is TRBJ1-2, the V gene TRBV27; D perhaps matches TRBD1 (6 bases). This clonotype was sampled from a man in his late teens or twenties in good health. The sequenced material came from blood. CDR3 in amino acids: CASSFVGRGKLGGGYTF. The CDR3 DNA reads TGTGCCAGCAGTTTCGTTGGCAGGGGAAAGCTGGGAGGTGGCTACACCTTC.